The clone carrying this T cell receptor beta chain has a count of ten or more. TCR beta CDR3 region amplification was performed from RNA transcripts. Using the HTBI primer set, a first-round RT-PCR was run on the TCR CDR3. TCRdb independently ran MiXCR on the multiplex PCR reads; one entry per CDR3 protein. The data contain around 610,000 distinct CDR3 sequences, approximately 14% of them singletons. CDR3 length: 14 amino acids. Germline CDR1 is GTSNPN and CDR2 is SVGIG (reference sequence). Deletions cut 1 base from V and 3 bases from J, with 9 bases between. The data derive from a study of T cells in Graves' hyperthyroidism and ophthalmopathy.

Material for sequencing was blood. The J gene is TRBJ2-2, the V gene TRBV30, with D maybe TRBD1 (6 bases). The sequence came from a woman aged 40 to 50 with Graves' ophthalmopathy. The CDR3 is CAWSGEGDTGELFF. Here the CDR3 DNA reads TGTGCCTGGAGTGGTGAGGGGGACACCGGGGAGCTGTTTTTT.